These 27 T cell receptor beta chains share one sample of origin, sequenced in a study of T cell responses to AZD1222 COVID-19 vaccine. The data were produced by immunoSEQ multiplex PCR, yet TCRdb's version contains in-frame clones alone and is incomplete. This table holds some 130,000 clones, approximately 80% found once. The sequenced sample was peripheral blood, obtained on day 0 of AZD1222 vaccination. Receptors were obtained from an adult in good health.

This chain links TRBV6-2 or TRBV6-3 with TRBJ2-1; TRBD2 might be the D (5 bases). The V end was cut by 5 bases, the J end by 0 bases, with 17 bases between. CDR3 size: 17 residues. CDR1 is MNHEY, CDR2 SVGEGT, per germline. CDR3 residues: CASSRSGGWSSYNEQFF. CDR3 in DNA: TGTGCCAGCAGTCGCTCAGGAGGCTGGAGCTCCTACAATGAGCAGTTCTTC.

This chain links TRBV4-1 with TRBJ2-1, with 10 bases aligning to TRBD2. Trimming at V came to 0 bases and at J to 11 bases, leaving 10 bases not matched to a gene. The length of the CDR3 is 16 residues. Germline CDR1 reads MGHRA; CDR2 reads YSYEKL. This chain's CDR3 is CASSQDGKRGGLKQFF. The CDR3 bases are TGCGCCAGCAGCCAAGATGGGAAGCGGGGGGGCTTAAAGCAGTTCTTC.

This chain joins TRBV19 and TRBJ2-1; 8 bases line up with TRBD2. The CDR3 totals 16 residues. Germline V gene lookup returns CDR1 LNHDA and CDR2 SQIVND (reference sequence). V shed 6 bases, J shed 0 bases, and the junction held 7 bases outside the gene matches. DNA for the CDR3: TGTGCCAGTAGGCGGGGGGCGGGGAGCTCCTACAATGAGCAGTTCTTC. Protein sequence: CASRRGAGSSYNEQFF.

V and J are TRBV12-3 or TRBV12-4 and TRBJ2-1, with 8 bases lining up with TRBD2. After removal of 4 bases from V and 12 bases from J, the junction contained 2 bases not matched to a gene. There are 11 residues in the CDR3. The CDR3 nucleotides are TGTGCCAGCAGTTCCCGGGGGGGGCAGTTCTTC. It is translated as CASSSRGGQFF.

The V and J genes are TRBV2 and TRBJ2-5; TRBD2 matches at 9 bases. The junction had 10 bases not matched to a gene; V was cut back by 1 base and J by 4 bases. CDR3 length: 17 amino acids. In germline, CDR1 is SNHLY, CDR2 FYNNEI. CDR3: CASSEVGSSGGGETQYF. The CDR3 nucleotides read TGTGCCAGCAGTGAAGTGGGGAGTAGCGGGGGCGGAGAGACCCAGTACTTC.

The rearrangement joins TRBV5-8 to TRBJ1-2, with no clear D. The length of the CDR3 is 13 residues. V lost 2 bases to trimming and J lost 6 bases, with 11 bases between them. Per germline, CDR1 SGHTS and CDR2 YDEGEE. The CDR3 protein is CASSLTLTDGYTF. The CDR3 DNA reads as TGTGCCAGCAGCTTAACACTCACGGATGGCTACACCTTC.

This chain connects TRBV24-1 to TRBJ2-6; 11 bases align to TRBD1. CDR1 and CDR2 from the germline V gene are KGHDR and SFDVKD. The CDR3 loop spans 23 amino acids. V was pared by 5 bases and J by 0 bases, with 20 bases of the junction left unmatched. CDR3 in DNA: TGTGCCACCAGTGGGGAGGACAGGGGGCTCCCCCTTACCCAATCCTCTGGGGCCAACGTCCTGACTTTC. Amino acids: CATSGEDRGLPLTQSSGANVLTF.

The V gene is TRBV18, the J gene TRBJ1-4; TRBD1 is a possible D gene (6 bases). Germline V gene sequence: CDR1 KGHSH, CDR2 LQKENI. This CDR3 contains 15 residues. Trimming took 2 bases from V and 6 from J, leaving 13 bases between them. This CDR3 is CASSPLQGGDEKLFF. The CDR3 coding sequence is TGTGCCAGCTCACCATTACAGGGAGGGGATGAAAAACTGTTTTTT. Variable domain in full (rest from reference TRBV18 and TRBJ1-4): NAGVMQNPRHLVRRRGQEARLRCSPMKGHSHVYWYRQLPEEGLKFMVYLQKENIIDESGMPKERFSAEFPKEGPSILRIQQVVRGDSAAYFCASSPLQGGDEKLFFGSGTQLSVL.

The V and J genes are TRBV5-1 and TRBJ2-5; possible D gene TRBD2, 5 bases. Trimming took off 4 bases at V and 3 bases at J, with 13 bases between the two ends. Per the germline V gene, CDR1 is SGHRS and CDR2 is YFSETQ. This CDR3 comprises 14 residues. CDR3: CASSAGHRKETQYF. In DNA form, the CDR3 reads TGCGCCAGCAGCGCGGGCCATCGCAAAGAGACCCAGTACTTC.

The rearrangement uses TRBV9 and TRBJ2-4, with 7 bases aligning to TRBD1. This CDR3 spans 16 amino acids. The ends lost 0 bases at V and 2 bases at J; junction bases unmatched: 5. Germline CDR1 and CDR2: SGDLS and YYNGEE. The DNA of the CDR3 is TGTGCCAGCAGCGTAGACCCCAGGGGGACCAAAAACATTCAGTACTTC. This sequence encodes CASSVDPRGTKNIQYF.

The chain links TRBV30 to TRBJ1-5; TRBD1 aligns across 9 bases. The J segment lost 9 bases and the V segment lost 1 base, leaving 10 bases of the junction unmatched. Germline assignment: CDR1 GTSNPN and CDR2 SVGIG (reference sequence). The CDR3 totals 15 residues. This CDR3 reads CAWSAETGGASPQHF. The CDR3 coding sequence is TGTGCCTGGAGTGCAGAGACAGGGGGGGCCTCGCCCCAGCATTTT.

The chain joins TRBV6-5 to TRBJ1-3; D is unclear. Germline V gene sequence: CDR1 MNHEY, CDR2 SVGAGI. This CDR3 has 12 residues. Trimming took 8 bases from V and 0 from J, leaving 5 bases between them. The CDR3 sequence: CASLSSGNTIYF. The CDR3 nucleotides read TGTGCCAGCCTCTCCTCTGGAAACACCATATATTTT.

The chain combines TRBV3-1 (or the pseudogene TRBV3-2) with TRBJ1-5; tentatively, D is TRBD1 (5 bases). CDR1 is LGHDT, CDR2 YNNKEL, per germline (reference sequence). Trimming removed 4 bases at V and 5 bases at J, with 12 bases between. There are 14 residues in the CDR3. The chain's CDR3 is CASSPSGGHQPQHF. The CDR3 coding sequence is TGTGCCAGCAGCCCTTCCGGGGGACATCAGCCCCAGCATTTT.

The V gene is TRBV12-3 or TRBV12-4, the J gene TRBJ1-5, with D perhaps matching TRBD1 (6 bases). Trimming pared 10 bases from V and 1 base from J, leaving 11 bases between. This CDR3 has 13 amino acids. This CDR3 reads CATRGASNQPQHF. DNA of the CDR3: TGTGCCACACGGGGGGCGAGCAATCAGCCCCAGCATTTT.

This clone was picked up one time. The rearrangement uses TRBV5-1 and TRBJ1-2; D ambiguous. CDR3 length equals 15 residues. The germline CDR1 and CDR2 sequences are SGHRS and YFSETQ. Trimming shortened V by 0 bases and J by 3 bases, and 12 bases separated the two germline ends. The CDR3 DNA is TGCGCCAGCAGCTTGGGGATCTCCCAAGACTATGGCTACACCTTC. Residues: CASSLGISQDYGYTF.

V gene TRBV5-4 combines with J gene TRBJ2-4, with TRBD1 matching over 8 bases. This CDR3 is 15 amino acids long. The J segment lost 4 bases and the V segment lost 4 bases, leaving 7 bases of the junction unmatched. Germline-derived CDR1 and CDR2 are SGHNT and YYREEE (reference sequence). The DNA of the CDR3 is TGTGCCAGCAGCGGACGGACAGGGTCAAAAAACATTCAGTACTTC. Translating it yields CASSGRTGSKNIQYF. Combining the CDR3 with reference TRBV5-4 and TRBJ2-4 gives the whole variable domain ETGVTQSPTHLIKTRGQQVTLRCSSQSGHNTVSWYQQALGQGPQFIFQYYREEENGRGNFPPRFSGLQFPNYSSELNVNALELDDSALYLCASSGRTGSKNIQYFGAGTRLSVL.

This clone was seen repeatedly, ten times or more. The V call is TRBV4-2, the J call TRBJ2-1; 11 nucleotides agree with TRBD2. CDR1 is LGHNA and CDR2 is YNFKEQ in the germline V gene. The J segment lost 8 bases and the V segment lost 0 bases, leaving 6 bases of the junction unmatched. The CDR3 runs 16 residues. This CDR3 is CASSQDGASGGHEQFF. CDR3 bases: TGTGCCAGCAGCCAAGATGGGGCTAGCGGGGGGCATGAGCAGTTCTTC.

The CDR3 reads CASSPLGFEQYF. Here the CDR3 DNA reads TGTGCCAGCAGTCCCCTGGGGTTCGAGCAGTACTTC. J is TRBJ2-7 and V is TRBV28; D ambiguous. CDR3 length: 12 residues. Trimming removed 5 bases at V and 6 bases at J, with 11 bases between. Germline values: CDR1 MDHEN, CDR2 SYDVKM.

This clone was seen a single time. The V gene is TRBV24-1, the J gene TRBJ2-2; possibly TRBD1 or TRBD2 for D (5 bases each). Trimming left V 2 bases short and J 6 bases short, with 15 bases between. CDR1 and CDR2 from the germline V gene are KGHDR and SFDVKD. The CDR3 loop spans 16 amino acids. Here the CDR3 DNA reads TGTGCCACCAGTGATTCTTTCCGGGACGGCGCCGGGGAGCTGTTTTTT. This encodes CATSDSFRDGAGELFF.

V and J are TRBV28 and TRBJ1-5; D is unclear. The germline V gene has CDR1 MDHEN and CDR2 SYDVKM. V lost 10 bases and J lost 0, with 10 bases in between. The CDR3 is made up of 13 amino acids. This CDR3 reads CATVQYSNQPQHF. The CDR3 DNA reads as TGTGCCACGGTACAGTATAGCAATCAGCCCCAGCATTTT.

The V call is TRBV7-2, the J call TRBJ2-7; D possibly corresponds to TRBD2 (6 bases). The CDR3 consists of 18 residues. Trimming left V 1 base short and J 3 bases short, with 22 bases between. CDR1 and CDR2 from the germline V gene are SGHTA and FQGNSA. Here the CDR3 reads CASSLVRDGRDSDYEQYF. The CDR3 bases are TGTGCCAGCAGCTTAGTGAGGGACGGACGGGACTCGGACTACGAGCAGTACTTC.

This clone was counted a single time. The chain has TRBV4-1 and TRBJ2-5, with 7 nucleotides matching TRBD2. Germline V gene data show CDR1 as MGHRA and CDR2 as YSYEKL. V trimming: 0 bases; J trimming: 12 bases; junction bases outside the gene matches: 7. This CDR3 contains 13 residues. The CDR3, as DNA: TGCGCCAGCAGCCAAGATGAGCGGGGTGCCGAGTACTTC. Protein sequence: CASSQDERGAEYF.

The rearrangement joins TRBV29-1 to TRBJ1-1; TRBD1 matches at 8 bases. This CDR3 contains 13 residues. The V gene end was trimmed by 7 bases and the J gene end by 1 base; junction bases not matched to a gene: 5. Germline V lookup: CDR1 SQVTM, CDR2 ANQGSEA. In nucleotides, the CDR3 is TGCAGCGCCGACCAGGGGGCGAACACTGAAGCTTTCTTT. Protein product: CSADQGANTEAFF.

This clone was seen a handful of times. V and J are TRBV25-1 and TRBJ1-2; D is unresolved. This CDR3 is built from 11 residues. Germline V CDR1 and CDR2: MGHDK, SYGVNS. The V and J ends lost 3 bases and 13 bases respectively, with 12 bases between them. The CDR3 nucleotides read TGTGCCAGCAGTGATGGGCCCGTTGGCACCTTC. Translated: CASSDGPVGTF.

This chain uses TRBV28 with TRBJ1-2; D might be TRBD1 (5 bases). Trimming took off 6 bases at V and 4 bases at J, with 6 bases between the two ends. CDR1 and CDR2 from the germline V gene are MDHEN and SYDVKM. The CDR3 length is 11 residues. CDR3 bases: TGTGCCAGCAGCGACAGCTATGGCTACACCTTC. Protein: CASSDSYGYTF.

This clone was recorded only once. The rearrangement links TRBV19 to TRBJ2-3; a possible D gene is TRBD1 (5 bases). The V end was cut by 5 bases, the J end by 2 bases, with 14 bases between. Germline V gene data show CDR1 as LNHDA and CDR2 as SQIVND (reference sequence). CDR3 length equals 15 residues. In DNA form, the CDR3 reads TGTGCCAGTAGTCTCAGGGTCTTATCCACAGATACGCAGTATTTT. The encoded protein is CASSLRVLSTDTQYF.

V is TRBV24-1 and J is TRBJ2-3, with D unresolved. The CDR3 covers 15 residues. The germline CDR1 and CDR2 sequences are KGHDR and SFDVKD. V dropped 1 base and J dropped 2 bases, with 9 bases sitting between them. The CDR3 protein is CATSDFVGNTDTQYF. CDR3 in DNA: TGTGCCACCAGTGATTTTGTTGGAAACACAGATACGCAGTATTTT.